Below are 8 T cell receptor beta chains sequenced from a single sample in a study of blood T cell repertoires in COVID-19 (dated by TCRdb to 2018 to 2020). The library was generated by the immunoSEQ multiplex PCR assay. TCRdb limited this immuneACCESS table to in-frame rearrangements with V and J called. A share of clones is missing; checked studies link under half to unresolved V genes, and the rest is unexplained. The sample data list over 200,000 clones, and approximately 84% of these were observed just once. Clones ranked in the top ten supply 1.9% of the sample. Sequencing was done on a sample of peripheral blood. These TCRs come from a man aged 35-49 years with active or convalescent COVID-19.

In DNA form, the CDR3 reads TGTGCCACCAGCAGAGACAACAGGGGGATCGGGAACACTGAAGCTTTCTTT. Translated, it gives CATSRDNRGIGNTEAFF. This chain links TRBV15 with TRBJ1-1, with 8 positions matching TRBD1. CDR1 is LNHNV and CDR2 is YYDKDF in the germline V gene (reference sequence). The V segment lost 0 bases and the J segment 1 base; nucleotides outside the gene matches: 7. The CDR3 has 17 residues.

V gene TRBV5-1 combines with J gene TRBJ1-6; D gene ambiguous. V lost 2 bases and J 7 bases, leaving 16 bases between the germline ends. Per the germline V gene, CDR1 is SGHRS and CDR2 is YFSETQ. There are 16 residues in the CDR3. CDR3 sequence (DNA): TGCGCCAGCAGCTTCATCTTGGGCAGCTCAAATTCACCCCTCCACTTT. It specifies CASSFILGSSNSPLHF. Complete variable domain (other parts from reference TRBV5-1 and TRBJ1-6): KAGVTQTPRYLIKTRGQQVTLSCSPISGHRSVSWYQQTPGQGLQFLFEYFSETQRNKGNFPGRFSGRQFSNSRSEMNVSTLELGDSALYLCASSFILGSSNSPLHFGNGTRLTVT.

This chain connects TRBV15 to TRBJ1-1; 10 nucleotides align to TRBD1. Germline CDR1 LNHNV, CDR2 YYDKDF (reference sequence). J lost 13 bases, V lost 0 bases, and 17 bases had no gene match. This CDR3 has 17 amino acids. The CDR3 coding sequence is TGTGCCACCAGCAGAGATATTCTCGGTGACAGGGGGCTGGAGCTTTTCTTT. Its protein product is CATSRDILGDRGLELFF.

The V call is TRBV6-5, the J call TRBJ2-1, with TRBD2 identical over 10 bases. This CDR3 is 12 amino acids long. CDR1 is MNHEY and CDR2 is SVGAGI in the germline V gene. The ends lost 8 bases at V and 9 bases at J; junction bases unmatched: 4. The CDR3 here is CASEAGGGEQFF. The CDR3 DNA reads TGTGCCAGCGAAGCGGGAGGGGGTGAGCAGTTCTTC.

In this sample, this clone turned up once. The chain recombines TRBV5-4 with TRBJ2-3, with D possibly TRBD2 on 6 matching bases. CDR3 length: 15 residues. V lost 0 bases to trimming and J lost 0 bases, with 8 bases between them. Germline CDR1 and CDR2: SGHNT and YYREEE (reference sequence). CDR3 nucleotide sequence: TGTGCCAGCAGCTTGGCGGGGACTAGCACAGATACGCAGTATTTT. Translation: CASSLAGTSTDTQYF.

The V call is TRBV18, the J call TRBJ1-2; no definite D call. CDR3 length: 14 residues. Germline CDR1 KGHSH, CDR2 LQKENI. V gave up 6 bases and J gave up 0 bases, with 11 bases separating them. CDR3: CASSPTSANYGYTF. Written as DNA, the CDR3 is TGTGCCAGCTCGCCCACCTCGGCTAACTATGGCTACACCTTC.

The V gene is TRBV19, the J gene TRBJ2-7, with a possible D match to TRBD2 (6 bases). V lost 5 bases and J lost 2, with 10 bases in between. The CDR3 covers 13 residues. Germline CDR1 LNHDA, CDR2 SQIVND (reference sequence). In nucleotides, the CDR3 is TGTGCCAGTAGTGCGGGGCCCACCTACGAGCAGTACTTC. Encoded protein: CASSAGPTYEQYF.

The table lists this clone with a count of one. V gene TRBV5-1 combines with J gene TRBJ1-1; the D gene is possibly TRBD1 (5 bases). Germline V gene lookup returns CDR1 SGHRS and CDR2 YFSETQ. With 7 bases removed from V and 4 bases from J, the gap between germline ends came to 11 bases. The CDR3 loop spans 12 amino acids. CDR3 bases: TGCGCCAGCCGTACGGGGGGCACTGAAGCTTTCTTT. Residues: CASRTGGTEAFF.